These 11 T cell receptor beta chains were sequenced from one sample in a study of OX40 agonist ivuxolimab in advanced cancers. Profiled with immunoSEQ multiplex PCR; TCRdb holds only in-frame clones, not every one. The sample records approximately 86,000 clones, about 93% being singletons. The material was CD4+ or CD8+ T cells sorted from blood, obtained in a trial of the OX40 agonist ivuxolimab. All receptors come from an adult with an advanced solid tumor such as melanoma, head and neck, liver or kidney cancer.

CDR3 nucleotides: TGTGCCAGCAGCTTAGCAGAGAATCAGCCCCAGCATTTT. This gives the protein CASSLAENQPQHF. V gene TRBV7-2 combines with J gene TRBJ1-5; no reliable D call. The CDR3 is 13 amino acids. The germline V gene encodes CDR1 SGHTA and CDR2 FQGNSA. V lost 0 bases, J lost 4 bases, and 4 bases lay in between.

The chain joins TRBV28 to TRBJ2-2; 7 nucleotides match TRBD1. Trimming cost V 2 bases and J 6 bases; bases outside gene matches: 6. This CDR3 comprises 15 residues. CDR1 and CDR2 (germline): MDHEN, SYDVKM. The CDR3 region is CASSLTTGWAGELFF. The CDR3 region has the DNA TGTGCCAGCAGTTTAACGACAGGGTGGGCCGGGGAGCTGTTTTTT.

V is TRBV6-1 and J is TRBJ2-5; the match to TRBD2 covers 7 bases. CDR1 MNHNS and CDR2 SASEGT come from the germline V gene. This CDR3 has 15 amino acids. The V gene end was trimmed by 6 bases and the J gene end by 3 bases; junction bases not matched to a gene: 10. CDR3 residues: CASSPRGGREETQYF. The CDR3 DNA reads TGTGCCAGCAGCCCAAGGGGCGGGAGAGAAGAGACCCAGTACTTC.

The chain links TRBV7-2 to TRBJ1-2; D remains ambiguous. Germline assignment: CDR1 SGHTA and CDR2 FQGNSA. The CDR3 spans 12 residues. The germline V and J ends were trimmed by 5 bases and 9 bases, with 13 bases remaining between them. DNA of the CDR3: TGTGCCAGCAGCCCCGTAAGTTCGAGCTACACCTTC. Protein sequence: CASSPVSSSYTF.

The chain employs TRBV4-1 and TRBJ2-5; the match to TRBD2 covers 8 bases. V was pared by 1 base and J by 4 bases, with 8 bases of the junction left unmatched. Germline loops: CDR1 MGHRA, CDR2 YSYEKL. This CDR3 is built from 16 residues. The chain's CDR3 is CASSQGGSGSPETQYF. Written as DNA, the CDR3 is TGCGCCAGCAGCCAAGGAGGGAGCGGGAGCCCAGAGACCCAGTACTTC.

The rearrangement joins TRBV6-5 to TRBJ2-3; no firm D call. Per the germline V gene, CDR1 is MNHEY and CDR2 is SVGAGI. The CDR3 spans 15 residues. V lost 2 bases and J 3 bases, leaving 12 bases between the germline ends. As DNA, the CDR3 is TGTGCCAGCAGTTACAGTGGGCTCCTTACAGATACGCAGTATTTT. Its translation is CASSYSGLLTDTQYF.

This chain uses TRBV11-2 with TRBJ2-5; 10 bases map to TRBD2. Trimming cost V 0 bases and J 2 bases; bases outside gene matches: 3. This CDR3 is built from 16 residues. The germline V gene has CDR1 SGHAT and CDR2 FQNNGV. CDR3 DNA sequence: TGTGCCAGCAGCTTAGATCCTAGCGGGAGACAAGAGACCCAGTACTTC. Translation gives CASSLDPSGRQETQYF.

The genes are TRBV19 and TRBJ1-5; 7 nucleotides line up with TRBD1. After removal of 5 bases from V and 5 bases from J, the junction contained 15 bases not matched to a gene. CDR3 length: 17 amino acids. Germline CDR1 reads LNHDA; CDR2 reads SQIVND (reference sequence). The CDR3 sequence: CASSLQGIGSGYQPQHF. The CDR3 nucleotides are TGTGCCAGTAGTCTACAGGGGATCGGATCAGGGTATCAGCCCCAGCATTTT.

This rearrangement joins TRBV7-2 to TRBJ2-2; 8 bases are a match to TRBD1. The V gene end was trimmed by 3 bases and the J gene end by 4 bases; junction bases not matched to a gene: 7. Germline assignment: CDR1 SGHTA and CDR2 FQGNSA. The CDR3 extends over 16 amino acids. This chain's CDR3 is CASSLRTGPTTGELFF. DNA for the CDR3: TGTGCCAGCAGCTTGAGGACAGGGCCGACCACCGGGGAGCTGTTTTTT. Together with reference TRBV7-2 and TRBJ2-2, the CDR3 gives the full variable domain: GAGVSQSPSNKVTEKGKDVELRCDPISGHTALYWYRQSLGQGLEFLIYFQGNSAPDKSGLPSDRFSAERTGGSVSTLTIQRTQQEDSAVYLCASSLRTGPTTGELFFGEGSRLTVL.

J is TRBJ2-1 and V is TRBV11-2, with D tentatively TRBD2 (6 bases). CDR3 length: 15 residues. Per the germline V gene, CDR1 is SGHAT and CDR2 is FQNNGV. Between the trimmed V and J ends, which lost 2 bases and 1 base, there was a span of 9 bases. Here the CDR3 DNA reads TGTGCCAGCAGCTTAAACCGGGGGTCCTACAATGAGCAGTTCTTC. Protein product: CASSLNRGSYNEQFF.

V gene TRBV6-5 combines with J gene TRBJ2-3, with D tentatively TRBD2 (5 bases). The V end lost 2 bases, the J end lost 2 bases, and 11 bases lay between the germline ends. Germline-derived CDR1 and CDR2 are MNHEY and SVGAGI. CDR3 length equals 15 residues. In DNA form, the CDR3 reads TGTGCCAGCAGTTACACGGGGTCCTACACAGATACGCAGTATTTT. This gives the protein CASSYTGSYTDTQYF.